This TCR beta chain stems from a study of blood T cell repertoires in COVID-19. Sequencing used immunoSEQ multiplex PCR; TCRdb keeps in-frame clones, though not all of them. Of 70,000 to 85,000 clones listed, roughly 90% are singletons. The CDR3 runs to 15 residues. V shed 2 bases and J shed 7 bases, with 14 bases lying between them. Germline CDR1 SEHNR, CDR2 FQNEAQ (reference sequence). This receptor was identified in a man aged 70 or older with active or convalescent COVID-19. The material sequenced was peripheral blood. The chain links TRBV7-9 to TRBJ1-4, with D possibly being TRBD1 (5 bases). The CDR3 spells CASSLSRTGGEKLFF. CDR3 sequence (DNA): TGTGCCAGCAGCTTATCGCGGACCGGGGGTGAAAAACTGTTTTTT. Full variable domain (missing parts from reference TRBV7-9 and TRBJ1-4): DTGVSQNPRHKITKRGQNVTFRCDPISEHNRLYWYRQTLGQGPEFLTYFQNEAQLEKSRLLSDRFSAERPKGSFSTLEIQRTEQGDSAMYLCASSLSRTGGEKLFFGSGTQLSVL.